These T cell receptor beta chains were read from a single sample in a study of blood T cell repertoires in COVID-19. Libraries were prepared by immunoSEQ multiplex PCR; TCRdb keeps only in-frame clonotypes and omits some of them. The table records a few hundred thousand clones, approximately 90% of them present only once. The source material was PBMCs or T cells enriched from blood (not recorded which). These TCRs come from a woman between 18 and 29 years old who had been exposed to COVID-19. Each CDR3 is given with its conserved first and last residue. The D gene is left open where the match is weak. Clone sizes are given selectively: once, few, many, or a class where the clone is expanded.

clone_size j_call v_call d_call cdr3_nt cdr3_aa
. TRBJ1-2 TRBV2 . TGTGCCAGCAAGGGGCGAAACTATGGCTACACCTTC CASKGRNYGYTF
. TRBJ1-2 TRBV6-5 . TGTGCCAGCAGTACGGGGGAACGTAACTATGGCTACACCTTC CASSTGERNYGYTF
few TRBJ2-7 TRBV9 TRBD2 TGTGCCAGCAGCGTAGATCCCACTAGCGGGACTACCTACGAGCAGTACTTC CASSVDPTSGTTYEQYF
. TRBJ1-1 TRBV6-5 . TGTGCCAGCAGAACCGGGACACTGAACACTGAAGCTTTCTTT CASRTGTLNTEAFF
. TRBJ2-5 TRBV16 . TGTGCCAGCAGCCAAATACAGGTACAAGAGACCCAGTACTTC CASSQIQVQETQYF
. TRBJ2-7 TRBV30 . TGTGCCTGGAGCGCGATGGGAATAGGAGGGTACGAGCAGTACTTC CAWSAMGIGGYEQYF
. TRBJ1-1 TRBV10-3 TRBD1 TGTGCCATCAAACAGGGGAATTCTGAAGCTTTCTTT CAIKQGNSEAFF
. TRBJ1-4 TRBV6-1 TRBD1 TGTGCCAGCAGTGCGGGACAGGGCCTACCTGCAACTAATGAAAAACTGTTTTTT CASSAGQGLPATNEKLFF
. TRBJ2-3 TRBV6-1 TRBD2 TGTGCCAGCAGTGAAGACCGGGACTATTTGATGGCGGATACGCAGTATTTT CASSEDRDYLMADTQYF
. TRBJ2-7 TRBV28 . TGTGCCAGCAGTTTCTTCGGACAGTTCTCCTACGAGCAGTACTTC CASSFFGQFSYEQYF
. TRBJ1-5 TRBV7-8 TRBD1 TGTGCCAGCAGCCCGGGGACAGGGGGCAATCAGCCCCAGCATTTT CASSPGTGGNQPQHF
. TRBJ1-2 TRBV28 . TGTGCCAGCAGCTGGGACAAGGGGGACCCCGATGGCTACACCTTC CASSWDKGDPDGYTF
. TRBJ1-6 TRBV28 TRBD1 TGTGCCATCGGGACAGACTATAATTCACCCCTCCACTTT CAIGTDYNSPLHF
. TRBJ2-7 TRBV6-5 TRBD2 TGTGCCAGCAGTTACGGCGGGAGGGCCCCCTACGAGCAGTACTTC CASSYGGRAPYEQYF
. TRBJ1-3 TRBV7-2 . TGTGCCAGCAGCTCCAGTTCCAGCGACCGAAACACCATATATTTT CASSSSSSDRNTIYF
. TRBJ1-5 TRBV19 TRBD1 TGTGCCAGTACCAGACAGGGTTGGAGCAATCAGCCCCAGCATTTT CASTRQGWSNQPQHF
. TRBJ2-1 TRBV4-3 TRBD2 TGCGCCAGCAGCCAAGATGTAGGACTAGCGGGTTCGGTGAGGAAAAATGAGCAGTTCTTC CASSQDVGLAGSVRKNEQFF
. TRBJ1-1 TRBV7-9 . TGTGCCAGCAGCCAACAACAGGCGAACACTGAAGCTTTCTTT CASSQQQANTEAFF
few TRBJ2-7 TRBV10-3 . TGTGCCATCAGTGGCGTTCGTCGGGTGGCCTACGAGCAGTACTTC CAISGVRRVAYEQYF
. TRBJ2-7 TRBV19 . TGTGCCAGTAGTATTTCTACCTCCTACGAGCAGTACTTC CASSISTSYEQYF
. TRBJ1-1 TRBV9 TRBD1 TGTGCCAGCAGCGTATGGAGGACAGGGGAGACTGAAGCTTTCTTT CASSVWRTGETEAFF
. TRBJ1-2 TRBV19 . TGTGCCAGTAGCCTTACAGGGAACTATGGCTACACCTTC CASSLTGNYGYTF
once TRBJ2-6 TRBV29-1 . TGCGGAGTCTTCACTACGGCCGTCCTGACTTTC CGVFTTAVLTF
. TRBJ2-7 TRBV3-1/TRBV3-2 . TGTGCCAGCAGCCCCGGGGAGTACGAGCAGTACTTC CASSPGEYEQYF
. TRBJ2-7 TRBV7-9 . TGTGCCAGCAGCTGGCCGGAGCGAGATGGCTACGAGCAGTACTTC CASSWPERDGYEQYF
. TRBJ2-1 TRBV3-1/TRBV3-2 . TGTGCCAGCAGCCCCAGGGGATCCTACAATGAGCAGTTCTTC CASSPRGSYNEQFF
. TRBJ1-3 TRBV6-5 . TGTGCCAGCCAGCGTCAAGGAAACACCATATATTTT CASQRQGNTIYF
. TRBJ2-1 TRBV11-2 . TGTGCCAGCAGCTTACGGGTTGGGGAGGCACCCTACAATGAGCAGTTCTTC CASSLRVGEAPYNEQFF
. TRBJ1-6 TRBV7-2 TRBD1 TGTGCCAGCAGCTTAGGCCCCCTAGGACAGGATAATTCACCCCTCCACTTT CASSLGPLGQDNSPLHF
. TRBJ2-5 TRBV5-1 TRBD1 TGCGCCAGCAGCTTGGGGCCACAGGGGGAGCGGGAGACCCAGTACTTC CASSLGPQGERETQYF
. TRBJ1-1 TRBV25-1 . TGTGCCAGCAGTGAATGGGGGCAAACTGAAGCTTTCTTT CASSEWGQTEAFF
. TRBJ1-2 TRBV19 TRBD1 TGTGCCAGTAGTGCGCAGGGGGCTCGATATGGCTACACCTTC CASSAQGARYGYTF
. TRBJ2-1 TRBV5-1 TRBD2 TGCGCCAGCAGCTTCGGGACTAGCGGGACAGGTGAGCAGTTCTTC CASSFGTSGTGEQFF
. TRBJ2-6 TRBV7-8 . TGTGCCAGCAGCTTAGACAGGTTCTCTGGGGCCAACGTCCTGACTTTC CASSLDRFSGANVLTF
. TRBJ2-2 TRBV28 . TGTGCCAGCAGTTTACCCGGGGCCGGGGAGCTGTTTTTT CASSLPGAGELFF
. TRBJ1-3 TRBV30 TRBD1 TGTGCCTGGGGGGGGACAGCACCTGGAAACACCATATATTTT CAWGGTAPGNTIYF
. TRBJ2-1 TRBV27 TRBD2 TGTGCCAGCAGTTTCTCGACTAGCGGGGGAGGAAATGAGCAGTTCTTC CASSFSTSGGGNEQFF
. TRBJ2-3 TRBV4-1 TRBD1 TGCGCCAGCAGCTTGACAGGGGCAGGGACAGATACGCAGTATTTT CASSLTGAGTDTQYF
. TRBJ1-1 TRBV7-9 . TGTGCCAGCAGCTTGCCAGGGAACACTGAAGCTTTCTTT CASSLPGNTEAFF
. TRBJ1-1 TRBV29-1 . TGCAGCGTTGAGTGGGGGGTGCGAGCTTTCTTT CSVEWGVRAFF
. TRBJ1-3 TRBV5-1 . TGCGCCAGCAGCTCGGGGTCTGGAAACACCATATATTTT CASSSGSGNTIYF
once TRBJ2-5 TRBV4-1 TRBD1 TGCGCCAGCAGCCAAGAGGGGACAGGGAGCTTCCAAGAGACCCAGTACTTC CASSQEGTGSFQETQYF
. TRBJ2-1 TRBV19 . TGTGCCGCCAGTTGGGGAGGGGGGAGGAATGAGCAGTTCTTC CAASWGGGRNEQFF
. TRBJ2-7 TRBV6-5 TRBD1 TGTGCCAGCAGTCGAACACGGGACAGGGTCAACGAGCAGTACTTC CASSRTRDRVNEQYF
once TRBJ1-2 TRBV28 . TGTGCCAGCAGTGTAGGGGACTATGGCTACACCTTC CASSVGDYGYTF
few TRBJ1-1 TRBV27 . TGTGCCAGCAGACCCACGGGGGATCGGAACACTGAAGCTTTCTTT CASRPTGDRNTEAFF
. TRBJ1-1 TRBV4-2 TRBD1 TGTGCCAGCAGCCACACCGGGACAGAGAACACTGAAGCTTTCTTT CASSHTGTENTEAFF
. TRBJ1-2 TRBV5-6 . TGTGCCAGCAGCTTGGGCGGGATTAACTATGGCTACACCTTC CASSLGGINYGYTF
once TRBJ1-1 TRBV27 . TGTGCCATCCGTGGGGGAGGGTCTGAGGAGGCTTTCTTT CAIRGGGSEEAFF
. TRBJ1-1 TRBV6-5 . TGTGCCAGCAGCTCCCTGGGGGGGACTGAAGCTTTCTTT CASSSLGGTEAFF
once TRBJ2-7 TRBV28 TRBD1 TGTGCCAGCAGCTCCGGGACAGGGGGCCTGGACGAGCAGTACTTC CASSSGTGGLDEQYF
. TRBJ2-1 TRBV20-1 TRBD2 TGCAGTGCTAGTCCGACGGCTGGACTAGCGGGAGGGGGGGACTACAATGAGCAGTTCTTC CSASPTAGLAGGGDYNEQFF
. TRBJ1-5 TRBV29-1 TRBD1 TGCAGCGTAACCGACAGGGGTGGCCATCAGCCCCAGCATTTT CSVTDRGGHQPQHF
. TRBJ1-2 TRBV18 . TGTGCCAGCTCACCTGAGAGGACTGCTAACTATGGCTACACCTTC CASSPERTANYGYTF
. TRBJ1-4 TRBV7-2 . TGTGCCAGCAGCTTAGTGAACGGGATTAGTGAAAAACTGTTTTTT CASSLVNGISEKLFF
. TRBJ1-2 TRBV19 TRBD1 TGTGCCAGTAGTATCTTCCGGACAGGGGGCTCTGGCTACACCTTC CASSIFRTGGSGYTF
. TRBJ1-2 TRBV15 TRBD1 TGTGCCACCAGCCTTACCCCGACAGGGGAGGAGAGGTACACCTTC CATSLTPTGEERYTF
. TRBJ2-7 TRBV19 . TGTGCCAGTAGGGGGGGGCCCTACGAGCAGTACTTC CASRGGPYEQYF
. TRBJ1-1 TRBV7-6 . TGTGCCAGCAGCACCTCGACAGCGAACACTGAAGCTTTCTTT CASSTSTANTEAFF